The sequence of this T cell receptor (beta chain) was determined in a study of PD-L1 blockade in urothelial cancer. The wider study: Between 0 and 3 chemotherapy regimens preceded treatment for each patient. Investigators checked blood 3 weeks (second dose) and 6 weeks after treatment start. Across blood samples, T cells had a median count of 141,255.

Assay used: immunoSEQ multiplex PCR; TCRdb lists only in-frame clones, some missing. The table records around 110,000 clones, around 89% of them present only once. The CDR3 length is 17 residues. V was pared by 2 bases and J by 5 bases, with 7 bases of the junction left unmatched. Germline loops: CDR1 SGHNT, CDR2 YYREEE (reference sequence). Time point defined: peripheral blood 6 weeks after treatment start. The specimen was PBMCs, collected around atezolizumab (anti-PD-L1) treatment. The sequence came from a man in his 60s with urothelial cancer. The chain carries TRBV5-4 and TRBJ2-2, with 12 positions matching TRBD2. This chain's CDR3 is CASSFRLAGVGTGELFF. CDR3 sequence (DNA): TGTGCCAGCAGCTTTAGACTAGCGGGAGTAGGGACCGGGGAGCTGTTTTTT.